This T cell receptor beta chain is drawn from a study of blood T cell repertoires in COVID-19. The repertoire was sequenced with immunoSEQ multiplex PCR; TCRdb's copy has only in-frame clones and lacks some. Of 190,000 or so clones in the sample, about 87% were seen once. Material: peripheral blood. The receptor was isolated from a man between 40 and 49 years old with active or convalescent COVID-19.

CDR3 coding DNA: TGCAGTGCTAGTCGGACATCCTGGGTTGGGCAGTACTTC. Translated, it gives CSASRTSWVGQYF. This chain joins TRBV20-1 and TRBJ2-7; the D gene is possibly TRBD1 (5 bases). Deletions cut 3 bases from V and 9 bases from J, with 18 bases between. Germline CDR1 is DFQATT and CDR2 is SNEGSKA (reference sequence). This CDR3 comprises 13 residues.